The sequence of this T cell receptor (beta chain) was determined in a study of blood T cell repertoires in COVID-19. Study-wide context: Some COVID-19 samples were acute and others convalescent; all came from the United States, Italy and Spain. In each case, the material was cDNA or gDNA derived from T cells, B-cell-depleted T cells, or PBMCs.

CDR1 and CDR2 from the germline V gene are LGHNA and YNFKEQ. The CDR3 covers 13 residues. The V end lost 1 base, the J end lost 7 bases, and 11 bases lay between the germline ends. Original data processing: Amplification from reference gene primers served as the basis for estimated nucleated cell counts. TCRdb keeps only in-frame clones here, not all; method: immunoSEQ multiplex PCR. For V, J and clone size, that table is used; D and trimming come from the DNA. The sample contains approximately 390,000 clones, around 90% of which appear only once. V usage is TRBV4-2 and J usage is TRBJ2-7; D possibly corresponds to TRBD2 (6 bases). The TCR was taken from a man between 18 and 29 years old with active or convalescent COVID-19. Sequencing used peripheral blood. CDR3 protein: CASSQGTAGEQYF. DNA for the CDR3: TGTGCCAGCAGCCAAGGGACTGCGGGGGAGCAGTACTTC.